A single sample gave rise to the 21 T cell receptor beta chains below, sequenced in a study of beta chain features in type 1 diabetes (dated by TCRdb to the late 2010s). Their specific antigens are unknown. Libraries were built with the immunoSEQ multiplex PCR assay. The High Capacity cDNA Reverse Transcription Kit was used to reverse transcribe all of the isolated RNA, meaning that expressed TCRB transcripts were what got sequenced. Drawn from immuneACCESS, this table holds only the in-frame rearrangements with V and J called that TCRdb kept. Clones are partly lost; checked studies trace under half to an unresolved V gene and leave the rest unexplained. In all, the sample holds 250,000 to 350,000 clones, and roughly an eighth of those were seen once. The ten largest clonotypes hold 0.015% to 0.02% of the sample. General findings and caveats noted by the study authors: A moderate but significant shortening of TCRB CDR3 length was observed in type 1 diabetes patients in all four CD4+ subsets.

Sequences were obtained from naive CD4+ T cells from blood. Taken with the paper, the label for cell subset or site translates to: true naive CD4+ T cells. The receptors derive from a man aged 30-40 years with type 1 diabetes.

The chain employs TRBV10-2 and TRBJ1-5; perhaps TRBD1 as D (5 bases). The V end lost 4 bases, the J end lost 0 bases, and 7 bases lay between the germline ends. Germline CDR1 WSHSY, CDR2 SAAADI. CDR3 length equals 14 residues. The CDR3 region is CASSGQRSNQPQHF. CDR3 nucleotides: TGCGCCAGCAGTGGACAGCGTAGCAATCAGCCCCAGCATTTT.

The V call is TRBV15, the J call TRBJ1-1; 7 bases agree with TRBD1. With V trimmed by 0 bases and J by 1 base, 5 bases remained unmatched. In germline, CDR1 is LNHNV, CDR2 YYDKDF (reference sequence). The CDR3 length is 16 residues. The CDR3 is CATSRDQGVGNTEAFF. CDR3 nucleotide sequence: TGTGCCACCAGCAGAGACCAGGGGGTGGGGAACACTGAAGCTTTCTTT.

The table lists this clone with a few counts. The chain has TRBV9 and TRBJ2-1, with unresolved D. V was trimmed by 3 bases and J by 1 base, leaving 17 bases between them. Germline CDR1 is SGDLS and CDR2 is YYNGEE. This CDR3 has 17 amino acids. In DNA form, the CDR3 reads TGTGCCAGCAGCGAGCTAGTCGGATTCCGTTCCTACAATGAGCAGTTCTTC. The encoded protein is CASSELVGFRSYNEQFF.

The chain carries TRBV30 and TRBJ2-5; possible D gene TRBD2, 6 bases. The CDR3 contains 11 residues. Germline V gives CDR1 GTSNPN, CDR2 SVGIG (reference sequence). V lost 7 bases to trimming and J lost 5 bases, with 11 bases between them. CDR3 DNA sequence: TGTGCCTCGTCCCGGGGGGAGACCCAGTACTTC. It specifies CASSRGETQYF.

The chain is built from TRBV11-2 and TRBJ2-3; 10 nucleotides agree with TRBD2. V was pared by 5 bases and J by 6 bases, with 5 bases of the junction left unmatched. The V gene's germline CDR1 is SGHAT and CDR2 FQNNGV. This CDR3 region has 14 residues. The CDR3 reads CASSTSGRVDTQYF. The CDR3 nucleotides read TGTGCCAGCAGCACAAGCGGGAGGGTGGATACGCAGTATTTT.

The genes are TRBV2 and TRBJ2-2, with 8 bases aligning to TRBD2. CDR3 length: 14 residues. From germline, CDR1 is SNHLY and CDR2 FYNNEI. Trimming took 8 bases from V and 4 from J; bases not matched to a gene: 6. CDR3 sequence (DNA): TGTGCCAGCGGGGCGGGAGGTTTCACCGGGGAGCTGTTTTTT. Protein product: CASGAGGFTGELFF.

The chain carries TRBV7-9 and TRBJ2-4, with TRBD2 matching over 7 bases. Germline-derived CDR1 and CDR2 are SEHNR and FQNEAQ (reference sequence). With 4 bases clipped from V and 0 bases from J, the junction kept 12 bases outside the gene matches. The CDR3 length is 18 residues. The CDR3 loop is CASSSSGVAGVAKNIQYF. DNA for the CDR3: TGTGCCAGCAGCTCCTCCGGTGTGGCGGGGGTAGCCAAAAACATTCAGTACTTC.

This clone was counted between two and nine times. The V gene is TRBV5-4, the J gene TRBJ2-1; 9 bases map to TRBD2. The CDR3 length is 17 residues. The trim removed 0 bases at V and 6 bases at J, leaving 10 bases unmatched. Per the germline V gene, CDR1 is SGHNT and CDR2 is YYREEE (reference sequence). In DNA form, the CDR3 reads TGTGCCAGCAGCTTGGCTTTAGGGGGGACTAGCATCAATGAGCAGTTCTTC. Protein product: CASSLALGGTSINEQFF.

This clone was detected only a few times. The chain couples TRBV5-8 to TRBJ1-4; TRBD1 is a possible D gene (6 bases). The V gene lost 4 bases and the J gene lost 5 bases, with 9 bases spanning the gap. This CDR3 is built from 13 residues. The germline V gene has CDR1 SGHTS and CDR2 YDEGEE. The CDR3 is CASSGQQNEKLFF. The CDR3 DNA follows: TGTGCCAGCAGCGGACAGCAAAATGAAAAACTGTTTTTT.

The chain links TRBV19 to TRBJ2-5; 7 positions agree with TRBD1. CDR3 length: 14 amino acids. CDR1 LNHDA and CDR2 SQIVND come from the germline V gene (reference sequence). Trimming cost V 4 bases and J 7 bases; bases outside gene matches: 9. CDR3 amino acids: CASSSSLRTGTQYF. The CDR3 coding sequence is TGTGCCAGTAGTAGCAGCCTACGGACAGGGACCCAGTACTTC.

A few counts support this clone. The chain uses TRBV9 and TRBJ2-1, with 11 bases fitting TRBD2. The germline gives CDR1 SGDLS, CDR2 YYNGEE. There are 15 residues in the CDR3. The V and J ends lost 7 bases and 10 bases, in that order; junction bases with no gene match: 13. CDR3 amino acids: CASFPGLAEPGEQFF. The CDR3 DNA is TGTGCCAGCTTCCCGGGACTAGCGGAACCAGGGGAGCAGTTCTTC.

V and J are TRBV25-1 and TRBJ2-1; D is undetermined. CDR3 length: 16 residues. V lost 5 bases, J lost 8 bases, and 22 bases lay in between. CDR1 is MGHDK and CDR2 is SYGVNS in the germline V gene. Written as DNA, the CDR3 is TGTGCCAGCAGTCCTCCACGTCCGAGACCGAGCGATGAGCAGTTCTTC. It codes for CASSPPRPRPSDEQFF.

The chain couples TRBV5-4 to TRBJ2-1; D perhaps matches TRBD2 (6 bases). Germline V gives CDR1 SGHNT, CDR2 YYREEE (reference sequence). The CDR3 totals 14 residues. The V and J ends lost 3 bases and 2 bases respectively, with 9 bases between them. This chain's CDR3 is CASSSGAAYNEQFF. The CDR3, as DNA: TGTGCCAGCAGCTCGGGAGCAGCCTACAATGAGCAGTTCTTC.

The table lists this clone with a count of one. This chain's CDR3 is CASTPGLAYYNEQFF. Written as DNA, the CDR3 is TGTGCCAGTACCCCGGGACTAGCGTACTACAATGAGCAGTTCTTC. This rearrangement joins TRBV19 to TRBJ2-1; 10 nucleotides line up with TRBD2. J lost 3 bases, V lost 7 bases, and 6 bases had no gene match. The CDR3 runs to 15 residues. Germline lookup yields CDR1 LNHDA and CDR2 SQIVND (reference sequence).

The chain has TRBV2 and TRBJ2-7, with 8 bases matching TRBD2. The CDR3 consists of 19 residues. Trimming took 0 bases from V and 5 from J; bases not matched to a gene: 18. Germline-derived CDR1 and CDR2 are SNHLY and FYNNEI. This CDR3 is CASSEALRSSGRGIDEQYF. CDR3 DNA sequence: TGTGCCAGCAGTGAAGCGCTTCGGTCAAGCGGGAGAGGAATCGACGAGCAGTACTTC.

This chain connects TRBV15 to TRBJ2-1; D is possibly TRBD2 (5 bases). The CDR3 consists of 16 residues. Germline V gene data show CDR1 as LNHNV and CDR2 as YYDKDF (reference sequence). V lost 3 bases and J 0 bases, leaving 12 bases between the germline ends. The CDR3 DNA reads TGTGCCACCAGCAGCCCGGACTCGCGCTCCTACAATGAGCAGTTCTTC. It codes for CATSSPDSRSYNEQFF. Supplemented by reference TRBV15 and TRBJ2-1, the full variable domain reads DAMVIQNPRYQVTQFGKPVTLSCSQTLNHNVMYWYQQKSSQAPKLLFHYYDKDFNNEADTPDNFQSRRPNTSFCFLDIRSPGLGDTAMYLCATSSPDSRSYNEQFFGPGTRLTVL.

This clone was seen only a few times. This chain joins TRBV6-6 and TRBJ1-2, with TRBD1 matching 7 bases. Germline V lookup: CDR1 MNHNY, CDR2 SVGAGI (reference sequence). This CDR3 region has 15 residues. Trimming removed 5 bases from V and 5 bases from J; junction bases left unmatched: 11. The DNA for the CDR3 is TGTGCCAGCAGTCGACCCAGGGGGAAGGAGTATGGCTACACCTTC. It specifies CASSRPRGKEYGYTF.

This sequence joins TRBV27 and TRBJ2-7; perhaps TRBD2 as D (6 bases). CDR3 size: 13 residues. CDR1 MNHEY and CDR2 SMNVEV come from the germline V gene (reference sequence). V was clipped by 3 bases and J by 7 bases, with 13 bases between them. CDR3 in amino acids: CASSFIYSGEQYF. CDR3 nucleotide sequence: TGTGCCAGCAGTTTCATATACAGCGGGGAGCAGTACTTC.

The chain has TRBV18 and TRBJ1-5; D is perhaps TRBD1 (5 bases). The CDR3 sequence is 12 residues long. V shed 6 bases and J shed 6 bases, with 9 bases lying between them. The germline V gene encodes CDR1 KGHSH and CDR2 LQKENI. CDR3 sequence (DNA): TGTGCCAGCTCGCCGGGGGGTCAGCCCCAGCATTTT. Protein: CASSPGGQPQHF.

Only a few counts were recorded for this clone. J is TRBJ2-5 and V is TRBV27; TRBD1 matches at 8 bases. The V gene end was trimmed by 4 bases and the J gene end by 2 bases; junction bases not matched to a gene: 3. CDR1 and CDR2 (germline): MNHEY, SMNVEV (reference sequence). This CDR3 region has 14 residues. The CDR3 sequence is CASSWTGRQETQYF. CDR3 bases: TGTGCCAGCAGTTGGACAGGGCGGCAAGAGACCCAGTACTTC.

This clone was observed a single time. Here the CDR3 DNA reads TGCGCCAGCAGCTTGACCACAGGATCGAACACTGAAGCTTTCTTT. Its translation is CASSLTTGSNTEAFF. The chain carries TRBV5-1 and TRBJ1-1; D may be TRBD1 (5 bases). V was clipped by 1 base and J by 1 base, with 11 bases between them. The germline CDR1 and CDR2 sequences are SGHRS and YFSETQ. This CDR3 is 15 amino acids long. Based on the CDR3 plus reference TRBV5-1 and TRBJ1-1, the full variable domain is KAGVTQTPRYLIKTRGQQVTLSCSPISGHRSVSWYQQTPGQGLQFLFEYFSETQRNKGNFPGRFSGRQFSNSRSEMNVSTLELGDSALYLCASSLTTGSNTEAFFGQGTRLTVV.